This entry describes one T cell receptor beta chain. The target of this receptor is not known. One base away there is no much larger clone; base qualities are not given. The source of the sample is a study of regulatory T cells in long-lasting Graves disease (dated by TCRdb to the early 2020s). About the full investigation: To count as having persistent Graves' disease, a patient had to have received antithyroid drug treatment for over 5 years with TSH receptor autoantibodies remaining persistently positive. Patients with persistent Graves' disease were compared with patients with newly diagnosed Graves' disease using TCR sequencing and RNA sequencing of peripheral blood. The study was registered as a clinical trial and conducted in China. A total of around 33 samples underwent TCR sequencing, from roughly 13 patients with persistent Graves' disease and 20 patients with newly diagnosed Graves' disease. In the clinical cohort, patients with persistent Graves' disease had used antithyroid drugs for an average of about 10.3 years.

Libraries were prepared through multiplex PCR. The instrument was an Illumina HiSeq 4000. To build TCR beta libraries, CDR3 regions were amplified by Arm-PCR using iRepertoire HTBI primers. Gel purification was performed on PCR products prior to sequencing. In the source study's methods: Across samples, roughly 60 TRBV and roughly 13 TRBJ segments were identified and used for gene usage analysis of CDR3 amino acid clonotypes. COPE and FqMerger were used to merge filtered high-quality paired reads into contigs. BLAST was used to align contigs to IMGT TRBV, TRBD and TRBJ reference genes, and CDR3 was defined according to IMGT. Clonotypes above 0.1% frequency were classified as highly expanded clones. Repertoire diversity was measured by Shannon entropy, and V-J evenness by the Gini coefficient. A clonotype found in more than one individual was treated as public. In TCRdb, the public reads were trimmed at Q25 with fastp and aligned with MiXCR, with productive beta chains retained. Rows are combined by CDR3 protein, so each entry shows the most common genes and DNA. The V and J calls, along with clone size, are taken from TCRdb and not from the paper's own processing. The sample table contains around 460,000 distinct CDR3 sequences; only one count was recorded for approximately 23% of them. The top ten constitute 13% of the sample.

Sample time point, as interpreted from the label and publication: persistent/refractory GD, antithyroid drugs over 5 years with positive TRAb. RNA was extracted from PBMCs in TRIzol for both TCR sequencing and RNA sequencing. The diagnosis of Graves' disease was made according to American Thyroid Association guidelines. Patients were recruited from an endocrinology department in Xi'an, China. From each patient, around 8.3 milliliters of peripheral blood was collected into an EDTA anticoagulant tube. Ficoll Paque Plus density gradient separation was used to isolate PBMCs, and no additional T cell sorting was done. RNA quality was checked with an Agilent 2100 Bioanalyzer and agarose gel, and concentration with a NanoDrop 2000. What the research found in general, with its limitations: More public clonotypes were shared among persistent patients (under 3,000) than among newly diagnosed patients (966). Persistent Graves' disease patients showed lower TCR Shannon entropy and fewer highly expanded clones than newly diagnosed patients, suggesting clonal expansion. The study examined only peripheral blood because the primary lesion, thyroid tissue, could not be accessed. The authors noted that the small sample size was a limitation that may lower accuracy. Sequencing and analysis were restricted to the TCR beta chain. Preferential use of TRBV28, TRBJ1-2 and TRBJ2-5 was observed in persistent disease, whereas TRBV20-1 and TRBJ2-1 were favored in newly diagnosed disease.

V was cut back by 7 bases and J by 1 base, leaving a gap of 10 bases between them. The cysteine opens and the phenylalanine closes a CDR3 of 13 amino acids. The entry retains the CDR3 DNA only, 39 bases that are in frame from base 1. For CDR1 and CDR2, the germline V gene lists SNHLY and FYNNEI. The sample here was peripheral blood mononuclear cells (PBMCs), taken when the disease was refractory, from a patient treated with antithyroid drugs. The sequence is built from TRBV2 and TRBJ2-5, with the D segment identity uncertain. This TCR derives from a female donor with Graves disease. Here is the DNA: TGTGCCAGCACCCGAGACTTCCAAGAGACCCAGTACTTC. Translated, it reads CASTRDFQETQYF.